These 9 T cell receptor beta chains originate from one sample sequenced in a study of T cells in localized non-small cell lung cancer. Sequenced by immunoSEQ multiplex PCR; TCRdb stores in-frame clones only, minus some. The sample has about 21,000 clones, approximately 88% seen once. The material was peripheral blood mononuclear cells, obtained before any cancer treatment. The receptors were sampled from a male donor older than 55 with stage II lung adenocarcinoma.

V gene TRBV7-9 combines with J gene TRBJ2-3; D unclear. V was trimmed by 5 bases and J by 2 bases, leaving 5 bases between them. The CDR3 covers 12 residues. Germline lookup yields CDR1 SEHNR and CDR2 FQNEAQ (reference sequence). The CDR3 here is CASSPDTDTQYF. CDR3 in DNA: TGTGCCAGCAGCCCGGACACAGATACGCAGTATTTT.

CDR3 in DNA: TGTGCCAGCAGTTCCCCGGGGCGAAATCAGCCCCAGCATTTT. Amino acids: CASSSPGRNQPQHF. This sequence joins TRBV28 and TRBJ1-5; maybe TRBD1 (5 bases). Trimming took off 4 bases at V and 4 bases at J, with 11 bases between the two ends. Germline V CDR1 and CDR2: MDHEN, SYDVKM. This CDR3 is 14 amino acids long.

A few counts support this clone. The chain couples TRBV5-1 to TRBJ2-3; D perhaps matches TRBD2 (5 bases). V was pared by 0 bases and J by 0 bases, with 8 bases between. The CDR3 is 15 residues long. The germline V gene has CDR1 SGHRS and CDR2 YFSETQ. CDR3 sequence: CASSLVSGSTDTQYF. The CDR3 nucleotides read TGCGCCAGCAGCTTGGTTTCGGGAAGCACAGATACGCAGTATTTT.

V usage is TRBV11-3 and J usage is TRBJ2-2; 8 nucleotides agree with TRBD2. The CDR3 runs to 16 residues. Per germline, CDR1 SGHNT and CDR2 YENEEA. The J segment lost 9 bases and the V segment lost 0 bases, leaving 9 bases of the junction unmatched. The CDR3 bases are TGTGCCAGCAGCTTAGAAGGGACGGGAGGGCTTCGGGAGCTGTTTTTT. Its translation: CASSLEGTGGLRELFF. The full variable domain, completed using reference TRBV11-3 and TRBJ2-2, is EAGVVQSPRYKIIEKKQPVAFWCNPISGHNTLYWYLQNLGQGPELLIRYENEEAVDDSQLPKDRFSAERLKGVDSTLKIQPAELGDSAVYLCASSLEGTGGLRELFFGEGSRLTVL.

This chain links TRBV28 with TRBJ1-1, with D perhaps TRBD1 (5 bases). Trimming removed 9 bases at V and 0 bases at J, with 14 bases between. The CDR3 spans 14 residues. The V gene's germline CDR1 is MDHEN and CDR2 SYDVKM. CDR3 loop: CASKRPRVNTEAFF. The CDR3, as DNA: TGTGCCAGTAAACGACCCAGGGTGAACACTGAAGCTTTCTTT.

In DNA, the CDR3 is TGTGCCAGCAGTTTAAAGGCGGGGGTCCCCTCTAGCACAGATACGCAGTATTTT. Its protein product is CASSLKAGVPSSTDTQYF. This chain links TRBV27 with TRBJ2-3, with 7 bases lining up with TRBD2. This CDR3 has 18 amino acids. Trimming at V came to 2 bases and at J to 0 bases, leaving 11 bases not matched to a gene. Per the germline V gene, CDR1 is MNHEY and CDR2 is SMNVEV (reference sequence).

The V and J genes are TRBV9 and TRBJ1-1; D is ambiguous. The CDR3 totals 15 residues. CDR1 is SGDLS and CDR2 is YYNGEE in the germline V gene. The V gene lost 4 bases and the J gene lost 4 bases, with 17 bases spanning the gap. CDR3 in DNA: TGTGCCAGCAGCCCAACCCCCGGGGAAGGCACTGAAGCTTTCTTT. Its protein product is CASSPTPGEGTEAFF.

V is TRBV7-9 and J is TRBJ1-2; D call uncertain. The V and J ends lost 5 bases and 4 bases respectively, with 17 bases between them. Germline CDR1 reads SEHNR; CDR2 reads FQNEAQ (reference sequence). The CDR3 covers 15 residues. Written as DNA, the CDR3 is TGTGCCAGCAGCCCCCAAGGCGTAGTCGGCTATGGCTACACCTTC. It encodes CASSPQGVVGYGYTF.

V gene TRBV5-4 combines with J gene TRBJ2-1; tentative D call: TRBD1 (5 bases). Germline loops: CDR1 SGHNT, CDR2 YYREEE (reference sequence). The V end was cut by 4 bases, the J end by 0 bases, with 11 bases between. The length of the CDR3 is 15 residues. The CDR3 DNA reads as TGTGCCAGCAGCCCCCTGGGGCGCTCCTACAATGAGCAGTTCTTC. Protein sequence: CASSPLGRSYNEQFF.